Following are 15 T cell receptor beta chains from one sample sequenced in a study of blood T cell repertoires in COVID-19. Some clones are missing from TCRdb's copy, which holds only in-frame ones; the method was immunoSEQ multiplex PCR. The data contain 150,000 to 200,000 clones, about 82% of them singletons. Sequenced: peripheral blood. These receptors were collected from a woman in her 30s with acute or convalescent COVID-19.

The chain has TRBV12-3 or TRBV12-4 and TRBJ2-3, with 7 positions matching TRBD2. The CDR3 length is 13 residues. After removal of 8 bases from V and 2 bases from J, the junction contained 4 bases not matched to a gene. Written as DNA, the CDR3 is TGTGCCAGCGGTAGCGGGTTCACAGATACGCAGTATTTT. It translates to CASGSGFTDTQYF.

This clone was seen only a few times. The sample holds other DNA sequences that translate to the same CDR3. This chain uses TRBV9 with TRBJ1-6, with D possibly matching TRBD1 (5 bases). In germline, CDR1 is SGDLS, CDR2 YYNGEE. V gave up 4 bases and J gave up 1 base, with 9 bases separating them. CDR3 length equals 15 residues. The CDR3 is CASSPPGSYNSPLHF. In nucleotides, the CDR3 is TGTGCCAGCAGCCCACCAGGGTCCTATAATTCACCCCTCCACTTT.

This chain joins TRBV28 and TRBJ2-7, with TRBD2 matching over 12 bases. CDR1 is MDHEN and CDR2 is SYDVKM in the germline V gene. This CDR3 spans 17 amino acids. V lost 6 bases, J lost 3 bases, and 12 bases stayed unmatched. CDR3 in amino acids: CASRSTSGRVDGYEQYF. The CDR3 bases are TGTGCCAGCAGGTCGACTAGCGGGAGAGTTGATGGCTACGAGCAGTACTTC.

The chain joins TRBV6-6 to TRBJ1-1; TRBD1 might be the D (5 bases). Germline CDR1 and CDR2: MNHNY and SVGAGI (reference sequence). The length of the CDR3 is 13 residues. Trimming cost V 6 bases and J 3 bases, with 11 bases left between them. CDR3 residues: CASSSFRDTEAFF. CDR3 nucleotide sequence: TGTGCCAGCAGCTCCTTCAGGGACACTGAAGCTTTCTTT.

CDR3 amino acids: CAISVFSVNTEAFF. CDR3 nucleotide sequence: TGTGCCATCTCAGTCTTCTCCGTGAACACTGAAGCTTTCTTT. The genes are TRBV7-9 and TRBJ1-1; D is undetermined. Germline-derived CDR1 and CDR2 are SEHNR and FQNEAQ (reference sequence). This CDR3 has 14 residues. Trimming took off 10 bases at V and 0 bases at J, with 15 bases between the two ends.

This chain links TRBV3-1 (or the pseudogene TRBV3-2) with TRBJ2-1; 13 bases are shared with TRBD2. The CDR3 covers 18 residues. With 4 bases clipped from V and 5 bases from J, the junction kept 11 bases outside the gene matches. Germline V gene sequence: CDR1 LGHDT, CDR2 YNNKEL (reference sequence). CDR3 loop: CASSRLGTSGAPNNEQFF. DNA of the CDR3: TGTGCCAGCAGCCGCCTCGGGACTAGCGGGGCCCCTAACAATGAGCAGTTCTTC.

The CDR3 DNA follows: TGTGCCAGCAGCTTACGGCGCCTTCCCAGGCTCTACACCGGGGAGCTGTTTTTT. Its protein product is CASSLRRLPRLYTGELFF. J is TRBJ2-2 and V is TRBV7-8, with D unresolved. The CDR3 spans 18 residues. Germline V gene lookup returns CDR1 SGHVS and CDR2 FQNEAQ. The V gene lost 2 bases and the J gene lost 3 bases, with 19 bases spanning the gap.

V gene TRBV7-6 combines with J gene TRBJ2-2; 9 nucleotides agree with TRBD1. CDR1 SGHVS and CDR2 FNYEAQ come from the germline V gene. The CDR3 is 17 amino acids. Losses at the gene ends were 2 bases for V and 6 bases for J; bases not matched to a gene: 10. DNA of the CDR3: TGTGCCAGCAGCTTATCACCGGGACAGGGATGGGCCGGGGAGCTGTTTTTT. It codes for CASSLSPGQGWAGELFF.

The chain is built from TRBV27 and TRBJ2-3, with TRBD1 matching over 11 bases. Losses at the gene ends were 2 bases for V and 6 bases for J; bases not matched to a gene: 4. Per germline, CDR1 MNHEY and CDR2 SMNVEV (reference sequence). This CDR3 spans 15 amino acids. The CDR3 region is CASSLGGTGGDTQYF. The CDR3, as DNA: TGTGCCAGCAGTTTAGGTGGGACAGGGGGTGATACGCAGTATTTT.

The V and J genes are TRBV9 and TRBJ2-2, with TRBD1 matching over 9 bases. Germline assignment: CDR1 SGDLS and CDR2 YYNGEE. The CDR3 length is 17 residues. Trimming removed 4 bases from V and 3 bases from J; junction bases left unmatched: 10. For the CDR3, the DNA is TGTGCCAGCAGCTCCGAGGGGGGACAGGGATACACCGGGGAGCTGTTTTTT. This translates into CASSSEGGQGYTGELFF.

The chain combines TRBV6-5 with TRBJ1-5; 9 nucleotides line up with TRBD1. The J segment lost 1 base and the V segment lost 6 bases, leaving 4 bases of the junction unmatched. The germline CDR1 and CDR2 sequences are MNHEY and SVGAGI. The CDR3 consists of 15 residues. The CDR3 region is CASRDGQGSNQPQHF. The DNA of the CDR3 is TGTGCCAGCAGAGACGGACAGGGGAGCAATCAGCCCCAGCATTTT.

The CDR3 coding sequence is TGTGCCAGCAGCCAAGGAGGGCAGCGCATTGAAGCTTTCTTT. Translation gives CASSQGGQRIEAFF. This sequence joins TRBV3-1 (or the pseudogene TRBV3-2) and TRBJ1-1; unclear D gene. Germline CDR1 reads LGHDT; CDR2 reads YNNKEL (reference sequence). V was pared by 1 base and J by 7 bases, with 13 bases between. CDR3 size: 14 residues.

The chain links TRBV30 to TRBJ1-2; 11 positions match TRBD1. The ends lost 3 bases at V and 3 bases at J; junction bases unmatched: 6. This CDR3 is 15 amino acids long. CDR1 GTSNPN and CDR2 SVGIG come from the germline V gene (reference sequence). The CDR3 region is CAWSRDRGSDYGYTF. CDR3 bases: TGTGCCTGGAGCCGGGACAGGGGGAGTGACTATGGCTACACCTTC.

The chain recombines TRBV5-1 with TRBJ2-7; TRBD1 is a possible D gene (5 bases). V was trimmed by 4 bases and J by 1 base, leaving 18 bases between them. This CDR3 is 16 amino acids long. Looked up from germline, CDR1 is SGHRS and CDR2 is YFSETQ. This CDR3 is CASSPQGGVMSYEQYF. The CDR3 DNA follows: TGCGCCAGCAGCCCCCAGGGTGGGGTAATGTCCTACGAGCAGTACTTC.

The chain employs TRBV28 and TRBJ1-2; the match to TRBD1 covers 9 bases. The length of the CDR3 is 13 residues. V dropped 6 bases and J dropped 7; count of bases not matched to a gene: 6. Germline V gives CDR1 MDHEN, CDR2 SYDVKM. As DNA, the CDR3 is TGTGCCAGCAGAGGGACAGGGAGGGGTGGCTACACCTTC. This sequence encodes CASRGTGRGGYTF.